What follows are 21 T cell receptor beta chains derived from one specimen sequenced in a study of neurological immune-mediated disorders. TCRdb analysed the 5' RACE reads with MiXCR anew, one entry per CDR3 protein. The sample records 65,000 to 75,000 distinct CDR3 sequences, about 5% being singletons. The sequencing sample was made of PBMCs. The source is a woman in her 70s with multiple sclerosis.

This clonotype was observed at least ten times. The chain has TRBV7-2 and TRBJ2-5; 8 bases match TRBD1. V shed 4 bases and J 5 bases; nucleotides not matched to a gene: 6. Per the germline V gene, CDR1 is SGHTA and CDR2 is FQGNSA. This CDR3 region has 14 residues. This CDR3 is CASSSQGAGETQYF. DNA of the CDR3: TGTGCCAGCAGCTCCCAGGGGGCGGGTGAGACCCAGTACTTC.

This clonotype was observed many times. The gene calls are TRBV20-1 and TRBJ1-1; D unclear. The CDR3 contains 12 residues. V was trimmed by 3 bases and J by 5 bases, leaving 10 bases between them. Per the germline V gene, CDR1 is DFQATT and CDR2 is SNEGSKA (reference sequence). The CDR3 DNA is TGCAGTGCTAGTAGTGCGGGGACTGAAGCTTTCTTT. It codes for CSASSAGTEAFF.

This clonotype was seen repeatedly, ten times or more. V gene TRBV21-1 combines with J gene TRBJ2-3; the table assigns TRBD1, which was not confirmed against the DNA. TRBV21-1 is described as a pseudogene. CDR3 length: 17 amino acids. The CDR3 bases are TGTGCAACTCAGCTTAGGGGCGGACTGTCGATGACAGATACGCAGTATTTT. This gives the protein CATQLRGGLSMTDTQYF.

At least ten counts were recorded for this clonotype. The chain employs TRBV7-9 and TRBJ2-3; 7 positions agree with TRBD1. J lost 3 bases, V lost 6 bases, and 6 bases had no gene match. Germline CDR1 is SEHNR and CDR2 is FQNEAQ (reference sequence). This CDR3 comprises 14 residues. The CDR3 region has the DNA TGTGCCAGCAGACAAACAGGGGAAACAGATACGCAGTATTTT. This encodes CASRQTGETDTQYF.

There are many counts of this clonotype. The chain recombines TRBV4-1 with TRBJ2-5, with TRBD1 matching over 7 bases. The CDR3 extends over 14 amino acids. The germline gives CDR1 MGHRA, CDR2 YSYEKL. V trimming: 1 base; J trimming: 5 bases; junction bases outside the gene matches: 4. Here the CDR3 reads CASSQGQGWETQYF. The CDR3, as DNA: TGCGCCAGCAGCCAAGGACAGGGCTGGGAGACCCAGTACTTC.

This clonotype was found many times. This chain joins TRBV5-5 and TRBJ2-2, with D hard to call. The length of the CDR3 is 16 residues. V dropped 4 bases and J dropped 2 bases, with 15 bases sitting between them. Germline-derived CDR1 and CDR2 are SGHKS and YYEKEE (reference sequence). CDR3 nucleotides: TGTGCCAGCAGCCTGGATCTAAGAGTTAACACCGGGGAGCTGTTTTTT. Translating gives CASSLDLRVNTGELFF. The full variable domain, with the rest looked up from reference TRBV5-5 and TRBJ2-2, is DAGVTQSPTHLIKTRGQQVTLRCSPISGHKSVSWYQQVLGQGPQFIFQYYEKEERGRGNFPDRFSARQFPNYSSELNVNALLLGDSALYLCASSLDLRVNTGELFFGEGSRLTVL.

In its sample, this clonotype was seen many times. The gene calls are TRBV7-9 and TRBJ1-1; D uncertain. V lost 2 bases, J lost 6 bases, and 4 bases lay in between. Germline V gene data show CDR1 as SEHNR and CDR2 as FQNEAQ (reference sequence). CDR3 length equals 11 residues. CDR3 protein: CASSLLAEAFF. The DNA for the CDR3 is TGTGCCAGCAGCTTATTGGCTGAAGCTTTCTTT.

This clonotype appeared many times. The genes are TRBV7-9 and TRBJ1-2; D is undetermined. The CDR3 consists of 14 residues. CDR1 and CDR2 (germline): SEHNR, FQNEAQ (reference sequence). The V end lost 2 bases, the J end lost 0 bases, and 7 bases lay between the germline ends. CDR3 sequence (DNA): TGTGCCAGCAGCTTATTCGAAACTAACTATGGCTACACCTTC. Translated, it gives CASSLFETNYGYTF.

The sample holds many counts of this clonotype. The chain carries TRBV7-3 and TRBJ2-2; D not certain. V shed 4 bases and J shed 0 bases, with 6 bases lying between them. CDR1 and CDR2 from the germline V gene are SGHTA and FQGTGA. This CDR3 comprises 14 residues. The CDR3 sequence is CASSSGANTGELFF. The CDR3 nucleotides read TGTGCCAGCAGCTCCGGCGCGAACACCGGGGAGCTGTTTTTT.

This clonotype was counted between two and nine times. V gene TRBV5-1 combines with J gene TRBJ2-7; tentatively, D is TRBD1 (6 bases). V shed 2 bases and J shed 4 bases, with 13 bases lying between them. In germline, CDR1 is SGHRS, CDR2 YFSETQ. The CDR3 is made up of 14 amino acids. The CDR3 protein is CASSLGTPPYEQYF. The CDR3, as DNA: TGCGCCAGCAGCTTAGGGACACCCCCGTACGAGCAGTACTTC.

This clonotype was detected many times. The chain has TRBV5-1 and TRBJ2-7; 7 positions match TRBD2. Germline-derived CDR1 and CDR2 are SGHRS and YFSETQ. The CDR3 totals 15 residues. The ends lost 5 bases at V and 6 bases at J; junction bases unmatched: 14. For the CDR3, the DNA is TGCGCCAGCAGTCTCGAGGGAGGGCCGGGTCGCGAGCAGTACTTC. The encoded protein is CASSLEGGPGREQYF.

The gene calls are TRBV29-1 and TRBJ1-1; 7 positions match TRBD1. CDR3 length equals 12 residues. Trimming took 6 bases from V and 6 from J; bases not matched to a gene: 7. Looked up from germline, CDR1 is SQVTM and CDR2 is ANQGSEA. The CDR3 sequence is CSVSDRVAEAFF. CDR3 nucleotides: TGCAGCGTATCCGACAGGGTGGCTGAAGCTTTCTTT.

This clonotype has a count of ten or more. The chain employs TRBV5-6 and TRBJ2-1; D perhaps matches TRBD2 (6 bases). V gave up 4 bases and J gave up 0 bases, with 11 bases separating them. Germline V gives CDR1 SGHDT, CDR2 YYEEEE. This CDR3 contains 15 residues. The CDR3 here is CASSILATSYNEQFF. The CDR3 region has the DNA TGTGCCAGCAGCATCCTAGCGACCTCCTACAATGAGCAGTTCTTC.

This clonotype was counted ten times or more. This rearrangement joins TRBV5-1 to TRBJ1-1, with no clear D. Germline CDR1 and CDR2: SGHRS and YFSETQ. The ends were cut back, 0 bases at V and 0 bases at J, with 3 bases in the middle. The CDR3 has 13 amino acids. The CDR3 DNA follows: TGCGCCAGCAGCTTGGGAATGAACACTGAAGCTTTCTTT. It codes for CASSLGMNTEAFF.

In its sample, this clonotype was seen many times. The chain recombines TRBV20-1 with TRBJ2-1; D is undetermined. The CDR3 consists of 12 residues. V shed 6 bases and J shed 9 bases, with 15 bases lying between them. CDR1 and CDR2 from the germline V gene are DFQATT and SNEGSKA (reference sequence). Here the CDR3 DNA reads TGCAGTGCCGACCGCCTACAGACTGAGCAGTTCTTC. This codes for CSADRLQTEQFF.

This clonotype came up a few times. The V call is TRBV4-3, the J call TRBJ2-2, with unresolved D. Per germline, CDR1 LGHNA and CDR2 YSLEER. This CDR3 is 17 amino acids long. The V end lost 1 base, the J end lost 0 bases, and 12 bases lay between the germline ends. In DNA form, the CDR3 reads TGCGCCAGCAGCCAAGCCGGACGGTTGGCGAACACCGGGGAGCTGTTTTTT. It yields the protein CASSQAGRLANTGELFF.

Remarks on this clonotype: Given a much more abundant clone one base away, this may be a read error. The chain links TRBV5-1 to TRBJ2-1, with 12 bases fitting TRBD1. Germline CDR1 SGHRS, CDR2 YFSETQ. The CDR3 has 15 residues. The CDR3, as DNA: TGCGCCAGCAGCCCGGGACAGGGGGCGCGTAATGCGCAGTTCTTC. The encoded protein is CASSPGQGARNAQFF.

This clonotype has at least ten counts. The rearrangement links TRBV7-9 to TRBJ1-1; D gene uncertain. The CDR3 is 13 amino acids. Trimming left V 5 bases short and J 3 bases short, with 10 bases between. Germline V gene sequence: CDR1 SEHNR, CDR2 FQNEAQ (reference sequence). The DNA of the CDR3 is TGTGCCAGCAGCACCGTTTCAGACACTGAAGCTTTCTTT. This sequence encodes CASSTVSDTEAFF.

This clonotype has ten or more counts. The rearrangement links TRBV6-2 or TRBV6-3 to TRBJ1-2; no clear D. The CDR3 extends over 16 amino acids. Per germline, CDR1 MNHEY and CDR2 SVGEGT. With 5 bases removed from V and 2 bases from J, the gap between germline ends came to 18 bases. CDR3 DNA: TGTGCCAGCAGTCCTCATCTGAGAATACTCAACTATGGCTACACCTTC. Translation gives CASSPHLRILNYGYTF.

In this sample, this clonotype turned up many times. The rearrangement links TRBV7-9 to TRBJ2-1, with D perhaps assigned TRBD1 or TRBD2 (7 bases each). Germline V lookup: CDR1 SEHNR, CDR2 FQNEAQ (reference sequence). V lost 2 bases and J lost 10, with 15 bases in between. The CDR3 is 14 residues long. The CDR3 reads CASSLPTRGGEQFF. Here the CDR3 DNA reads TGTGCCAGCAGCTTACCCACCAGGGGGGGCGAGCAGTTCTTC.

This clonotype was counted at least ten times. This rearrangement joins TRBV7-2 to TRBJ1-1; D unresolved. The CDR3 has 14 amino acids. The ends were cut back, 5 bases at V and 4 bases at J, with 14 bases in the middle. Germline values: CDR1 SGHTA, CDR2 FQGNSA. CDR3 loop: CASSLRWVVTEAFF. DNA for the CDR3: TGTGCCAGCAGCCTCAGGTGGGTGGTCACTGAAGCTTTCTTT.